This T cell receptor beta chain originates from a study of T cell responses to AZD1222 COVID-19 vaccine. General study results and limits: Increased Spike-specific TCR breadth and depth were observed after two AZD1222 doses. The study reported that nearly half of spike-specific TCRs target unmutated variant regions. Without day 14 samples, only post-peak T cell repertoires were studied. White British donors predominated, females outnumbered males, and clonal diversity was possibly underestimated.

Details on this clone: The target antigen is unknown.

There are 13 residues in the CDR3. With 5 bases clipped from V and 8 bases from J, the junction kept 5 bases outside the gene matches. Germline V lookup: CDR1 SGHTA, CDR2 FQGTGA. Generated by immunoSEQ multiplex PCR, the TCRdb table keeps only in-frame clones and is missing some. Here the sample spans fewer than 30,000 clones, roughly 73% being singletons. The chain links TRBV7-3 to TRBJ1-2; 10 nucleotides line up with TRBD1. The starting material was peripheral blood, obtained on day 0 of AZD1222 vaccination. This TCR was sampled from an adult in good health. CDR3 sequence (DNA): TGTGCCAGCAGCCCGGGACAGGGGTTCGGCTACACCTTC. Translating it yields CASSPGQGFGYTF.